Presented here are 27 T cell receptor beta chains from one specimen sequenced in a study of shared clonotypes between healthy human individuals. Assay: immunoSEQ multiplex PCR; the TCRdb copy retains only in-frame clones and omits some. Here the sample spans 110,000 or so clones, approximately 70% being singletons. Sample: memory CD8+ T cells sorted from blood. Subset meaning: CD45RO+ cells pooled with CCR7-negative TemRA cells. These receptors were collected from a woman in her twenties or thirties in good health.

CDR3 loop: CASSIADRGNEKLFF. CDR3 bases: TGTGCCAGTAGTATAGCGGACAGAGGTAATGAAAAACTGTTTTTT. The V call is TRBV19, the J call TRBJ1-4, with D tentatively TRBD1 (6 bases). The length of the CDR3 is 15 residues. The germline CDR1 and CDR2 sequences are LNHDA and SQIVND (reference sequence). Trimming cost V 1 base and J 4 bases, with 10 bases left between them.

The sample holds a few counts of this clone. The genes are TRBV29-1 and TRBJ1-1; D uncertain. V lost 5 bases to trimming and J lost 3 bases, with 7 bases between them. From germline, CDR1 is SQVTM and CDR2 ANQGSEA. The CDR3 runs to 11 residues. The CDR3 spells CSVSWDTEAFF. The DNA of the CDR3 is TGCAGCGTTTCGTGGGACACTGAAGCTTTCTTT.

CDR3 sequence reads: CASSMVGPHEQYF. DNA for the CDR3: TGTGCCAGCAGTATGGTTGGTCCCCACGAGCAGTACTTC. The genes are TRBV28 and TRBJ2-7, with D unresolved. CDR1 is MDHEN and CDR2 is SYDVKM in the germline V gene. V lost 5 bases, J lost 5 bases, and 13 bases lay in between. The CDR3 is made up of 13 amino acids.

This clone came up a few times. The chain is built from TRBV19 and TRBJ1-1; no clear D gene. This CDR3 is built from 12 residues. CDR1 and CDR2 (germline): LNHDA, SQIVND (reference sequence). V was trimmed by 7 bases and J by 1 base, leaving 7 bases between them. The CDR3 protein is CASKWPNTEAFF. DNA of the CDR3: TGTGCCAGTAAGTGGCCGAACACTGAAGCTTTCTTT.

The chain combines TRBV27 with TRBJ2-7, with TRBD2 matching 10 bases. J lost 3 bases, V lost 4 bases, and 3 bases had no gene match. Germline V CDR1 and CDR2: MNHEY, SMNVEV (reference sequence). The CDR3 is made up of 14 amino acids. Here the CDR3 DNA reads TGTGCCAGCAGTTCTAGCGGGAGTGACTACGAGCAGTACTTC. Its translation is CASSSSGSDYEQYF.

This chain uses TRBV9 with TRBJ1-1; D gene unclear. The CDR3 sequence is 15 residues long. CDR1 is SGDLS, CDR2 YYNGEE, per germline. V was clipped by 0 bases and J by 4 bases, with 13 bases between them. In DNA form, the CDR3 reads TGTGCCAGCAGCGTAGTTCCCCGGGGATCCACTGAAGCTTTCTTT. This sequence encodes CASSVVPRGSTEAFF. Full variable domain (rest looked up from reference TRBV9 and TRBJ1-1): DSGVTQTPKHLITATGQRVTLRCSPRSGDLSVYWYQQSLDQGLQFLIQYYNGEERAKGNILERFSAQQFPDLHSELNLSSLELGDSALYFCASSVVPRGSTEAFFGQGTRLTVV.

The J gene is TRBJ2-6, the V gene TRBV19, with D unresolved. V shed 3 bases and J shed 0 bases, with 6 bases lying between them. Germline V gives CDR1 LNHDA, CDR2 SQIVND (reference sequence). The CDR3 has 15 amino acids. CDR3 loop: CASSIESSGANVLTF. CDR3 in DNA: TGTGCCAGTAGTATCGAGTCCTCTGGGGCCAACGTCCTGACTTTC.

The CDR3 protein is CASSDNMYPQSRANVLTF. The CDR3 coding sequence is TGTGCCAGCAGCGACAACATGTACCCACAAAGTCGGGCCAACGTCCTGACTTTC. V gene TRBV7-8 combines with J gene TRBJ2-6; D not certain. V lost 5 bases and J 5 bases, leaving 22 bases between the germline ends. The CDR3 runs to 18 residues. Germline V lookup: CDR1 SGHVS, CDR2 FQNEAQ.

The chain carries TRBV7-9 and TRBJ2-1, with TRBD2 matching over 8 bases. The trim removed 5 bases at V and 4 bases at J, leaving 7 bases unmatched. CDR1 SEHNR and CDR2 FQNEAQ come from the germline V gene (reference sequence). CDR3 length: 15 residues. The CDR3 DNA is TGTGCCAGCAGCGCAGCGGGAGAGTTGTACAATGAGCAGTTCTTC. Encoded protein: CASSAAGELYNEQFF. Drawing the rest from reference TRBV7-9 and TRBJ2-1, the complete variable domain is DTGVSQNPRHKITKRGQNVTFRCDPISEHNRLYWYRQTLGQGPEFLTYFQNEAQLEKSRLLSDRFSAERPKGSFSTLEIQRTEQGDSAMYLCASSAAGELYNEQFFGPGTRLTVL.

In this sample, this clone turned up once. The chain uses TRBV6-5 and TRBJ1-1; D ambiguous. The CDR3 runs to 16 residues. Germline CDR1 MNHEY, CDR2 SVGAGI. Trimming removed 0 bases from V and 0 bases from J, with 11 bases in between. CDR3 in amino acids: CASSYSKEIMNTEAFF. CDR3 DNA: TGTGCCAGCAGTTACTCGAAGGAGATTATGAACACTGAAGCTTTCTTT.

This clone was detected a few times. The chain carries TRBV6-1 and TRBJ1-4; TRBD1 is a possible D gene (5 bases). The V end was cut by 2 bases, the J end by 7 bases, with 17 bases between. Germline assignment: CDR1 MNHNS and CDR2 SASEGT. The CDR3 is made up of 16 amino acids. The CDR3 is CASSEREGRLGEKLFF. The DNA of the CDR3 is TGTGCCAGCAGTGAACGGGAGGGGCGTTTGGGTGAAAAACTGTTTTTT.

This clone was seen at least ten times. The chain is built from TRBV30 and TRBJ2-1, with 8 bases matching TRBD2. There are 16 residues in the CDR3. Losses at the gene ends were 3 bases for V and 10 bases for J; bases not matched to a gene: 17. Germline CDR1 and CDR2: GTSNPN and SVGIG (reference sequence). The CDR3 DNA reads TGTGCCTGGAGAGGGAAGGGGCTAGCGGGTATTGGGGAGCAGTTCTTC. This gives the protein CAWRGKGLAGIGEQFF.

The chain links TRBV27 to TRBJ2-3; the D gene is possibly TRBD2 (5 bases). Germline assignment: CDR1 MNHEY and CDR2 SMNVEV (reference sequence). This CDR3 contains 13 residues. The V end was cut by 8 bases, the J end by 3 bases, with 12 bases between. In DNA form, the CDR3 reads TGTGCCAGCGTAGCGCACCCGACAGATACGCAGTATTTT. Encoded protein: CASVAHPTDTQYF.

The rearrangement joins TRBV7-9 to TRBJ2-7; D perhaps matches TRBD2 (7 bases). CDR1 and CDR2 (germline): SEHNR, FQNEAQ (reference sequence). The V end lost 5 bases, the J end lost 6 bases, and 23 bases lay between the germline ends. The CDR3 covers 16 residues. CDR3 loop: CASSPSRGGPVCEQYF. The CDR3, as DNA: TGTGCCAGCAGCCCCTCCAGGGGAGGGCCGGTTTGCGAGCAGTACTTC.

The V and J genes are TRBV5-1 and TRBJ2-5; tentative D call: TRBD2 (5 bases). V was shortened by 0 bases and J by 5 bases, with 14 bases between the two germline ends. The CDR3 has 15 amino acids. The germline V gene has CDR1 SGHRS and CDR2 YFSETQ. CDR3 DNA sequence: TGCGCCAGCAGCTTGGTACGGACCCGGAGGGAGACCCAGTACTTC. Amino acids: CASSLVRTRRETQYF.

The CDR3, as DNA: TGTGCCAGCAGTGGGCCGGAGGTGGACGAGCAGTACTTC. Its protein is CASSGPEVDEQYF. The chain is built from TRBV28 and TRBJ2-7; TRBD2 is a possible D gene (5 bases). This CDR3 has 13 residues. Trimming removed 5 bases at V and 5 bases at J, with 13 bases between. Germline V gene lookup returns CDR1 MDHEN and CDR2 SYDVKM.

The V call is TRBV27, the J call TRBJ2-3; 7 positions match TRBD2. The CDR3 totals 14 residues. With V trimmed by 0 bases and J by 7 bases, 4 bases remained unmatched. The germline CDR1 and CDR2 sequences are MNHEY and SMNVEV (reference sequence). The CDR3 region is CASSLSSGLNTQYF. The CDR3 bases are TGTGCCAGCAGTTTATCTAGCGGGCTGAATACGCAGTATTTT.

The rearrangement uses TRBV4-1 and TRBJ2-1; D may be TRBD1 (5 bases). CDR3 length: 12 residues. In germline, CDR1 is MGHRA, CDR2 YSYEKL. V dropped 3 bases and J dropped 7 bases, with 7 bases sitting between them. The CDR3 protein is CASSQDTNEQFF. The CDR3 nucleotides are TGCGCCAGCAGCCAGGACACGAATGAGCAGTTCTTC.

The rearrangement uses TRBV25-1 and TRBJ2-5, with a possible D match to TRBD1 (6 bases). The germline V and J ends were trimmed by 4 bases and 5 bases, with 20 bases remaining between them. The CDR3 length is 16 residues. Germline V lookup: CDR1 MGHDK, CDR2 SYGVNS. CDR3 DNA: TGTGCCAGCAGTGTTTCGGGGCCAGGGGTGAGGGAGACCCAGTACTTC. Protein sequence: CASSVSGPGVRETQYF.

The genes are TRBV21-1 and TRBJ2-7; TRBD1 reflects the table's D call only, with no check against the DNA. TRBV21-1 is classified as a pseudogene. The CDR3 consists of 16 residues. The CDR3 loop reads CASSIRWDTTSYEQYF. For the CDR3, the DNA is TGTGCCAGCAGCATCCGTTGGGACACCACATCCTACGAGCAGTACTTC.

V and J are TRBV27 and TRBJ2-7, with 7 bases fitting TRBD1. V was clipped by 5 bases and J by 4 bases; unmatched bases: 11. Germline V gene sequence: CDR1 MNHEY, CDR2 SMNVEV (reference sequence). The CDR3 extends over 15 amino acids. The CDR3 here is CASSLIQGSIYEQYF. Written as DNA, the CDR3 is TGTGCCAGCAGTCTAATACAGGGGTCGATATACGAGCAGTACTTC.

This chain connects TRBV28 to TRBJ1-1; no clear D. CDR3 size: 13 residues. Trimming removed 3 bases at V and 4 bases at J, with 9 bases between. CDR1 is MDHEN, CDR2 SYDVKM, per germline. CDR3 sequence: CASSLPRSTEAFF. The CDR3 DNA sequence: TGTGCCAGCAGTTTGCCCAGGAGCACTGAAGCTTTCTTT. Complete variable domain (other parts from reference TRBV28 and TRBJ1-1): DVKVTQSSRYLVKRTGEKVFLECVQDMDHENMFWYRQDPGLGLRLIYFSYDVKMKEKGDIPEGYSVSREKKERFSLILESASTNQTSMYLCASSLPRSTEAFFGQGTRLTVV.

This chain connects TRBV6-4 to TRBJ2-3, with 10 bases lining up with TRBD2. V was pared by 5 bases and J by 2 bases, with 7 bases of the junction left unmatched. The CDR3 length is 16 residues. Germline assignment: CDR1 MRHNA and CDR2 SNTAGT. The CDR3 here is CASSPFGLADTDTQYF. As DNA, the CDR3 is TGTGCCAGCAGTCCCTTCGGACTAGCGGACACAGATACGCAGTATTTT.

CDR3 region: CASSQGGRLAGVFEQYF. CDR3 DNA sequence: TGTGCCAGCAGCCAAGGGGGACGACTAGCGGGAGTTTTCGAGCAGTACTTC. The V call is TRBV14, the J call TRBJ2-7; 12 nucleotides agree with TRBD2. The junction had 10 bases not matched to a gene; V was cut back by 1 base and J by 6 bases. The CDR3 extends over 17 amino acids. Germline lookup yields CDR1 SGHDN and CDR2 FVKESK.

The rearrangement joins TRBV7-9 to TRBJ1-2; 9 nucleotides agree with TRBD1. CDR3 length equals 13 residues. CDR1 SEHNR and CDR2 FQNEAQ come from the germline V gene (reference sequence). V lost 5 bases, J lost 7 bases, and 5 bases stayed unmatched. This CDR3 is CASSPQGAFGYTF. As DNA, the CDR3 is TGTGCCAGCAGCCCACAGGGGGCTTTTGGCTACACCTTC.

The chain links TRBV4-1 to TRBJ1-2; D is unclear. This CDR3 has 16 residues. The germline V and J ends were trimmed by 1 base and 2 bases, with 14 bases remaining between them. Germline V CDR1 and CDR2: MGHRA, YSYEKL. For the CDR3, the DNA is TGCGCCAGCAGCCAAGCAGATTGGAAAGAAAACTATGGCTACACCTTC. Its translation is CASSQADWKENYGYTF.

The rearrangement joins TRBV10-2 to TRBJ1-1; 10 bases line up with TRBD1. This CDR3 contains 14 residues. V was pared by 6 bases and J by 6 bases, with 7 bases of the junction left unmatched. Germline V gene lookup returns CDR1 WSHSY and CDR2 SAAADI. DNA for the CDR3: TGCGCCAGCAGCCCGACAGGGGGCAGCGCTGAAGCTTTCTTT. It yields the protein CASSPTGGSAEAFF.